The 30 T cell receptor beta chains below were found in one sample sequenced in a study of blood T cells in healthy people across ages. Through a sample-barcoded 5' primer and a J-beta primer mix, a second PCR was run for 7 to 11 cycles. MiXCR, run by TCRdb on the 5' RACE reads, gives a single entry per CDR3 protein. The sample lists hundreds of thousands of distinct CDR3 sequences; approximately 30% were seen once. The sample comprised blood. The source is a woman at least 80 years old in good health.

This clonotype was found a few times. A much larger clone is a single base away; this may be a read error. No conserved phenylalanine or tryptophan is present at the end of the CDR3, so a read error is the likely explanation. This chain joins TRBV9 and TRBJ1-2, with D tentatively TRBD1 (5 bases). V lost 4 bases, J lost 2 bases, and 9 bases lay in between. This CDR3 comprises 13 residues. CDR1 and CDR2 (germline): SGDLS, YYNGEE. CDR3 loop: CASSSDSNYGYTC. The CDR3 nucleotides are TGTGCCAGCAGCTCTGACAGCAACTATGGCTACACCTGC.

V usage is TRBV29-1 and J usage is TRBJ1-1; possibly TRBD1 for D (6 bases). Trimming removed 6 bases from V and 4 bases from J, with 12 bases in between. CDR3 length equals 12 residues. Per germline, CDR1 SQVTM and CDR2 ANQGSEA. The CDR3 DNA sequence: TGCAGCGTGAGCGGCAGGGGCACTGAAGCTTTCTTT. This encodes CSVSGRGTEAFF.

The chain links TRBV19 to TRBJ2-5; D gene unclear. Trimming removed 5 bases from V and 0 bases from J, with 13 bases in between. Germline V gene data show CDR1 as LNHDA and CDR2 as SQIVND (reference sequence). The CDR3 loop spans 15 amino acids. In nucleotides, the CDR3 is TGTGCCAGTAGTGTCCAGAGGTTTGACCAAGAGACCCAGTACTTC. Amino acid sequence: CASSVQRFDQETQYF.

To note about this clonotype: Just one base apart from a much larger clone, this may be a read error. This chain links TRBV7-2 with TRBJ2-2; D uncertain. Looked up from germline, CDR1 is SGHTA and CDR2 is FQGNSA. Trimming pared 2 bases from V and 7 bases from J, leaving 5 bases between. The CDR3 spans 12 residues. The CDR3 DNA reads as TGTGCCAGCAGCTTAAGAAGCGGGGAGCTGTTTTTT. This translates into CASSLRSGELFF.

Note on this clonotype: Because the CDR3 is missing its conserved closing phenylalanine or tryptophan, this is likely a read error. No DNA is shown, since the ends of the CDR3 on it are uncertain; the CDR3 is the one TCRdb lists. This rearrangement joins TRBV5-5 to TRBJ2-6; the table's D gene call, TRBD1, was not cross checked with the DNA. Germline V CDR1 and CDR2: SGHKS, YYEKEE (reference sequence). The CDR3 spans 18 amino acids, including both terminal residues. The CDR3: CASSPTGTVVSGANVLPI.

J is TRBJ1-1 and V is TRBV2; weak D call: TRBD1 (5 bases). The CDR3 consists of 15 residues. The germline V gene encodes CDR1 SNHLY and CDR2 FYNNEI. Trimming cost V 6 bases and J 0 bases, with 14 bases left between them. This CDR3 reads CASSADSALNTEAFF. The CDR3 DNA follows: TGTGCCAGCAGCGCTGACAGTGCACTGAACACTGAAGCTTTCTTT.

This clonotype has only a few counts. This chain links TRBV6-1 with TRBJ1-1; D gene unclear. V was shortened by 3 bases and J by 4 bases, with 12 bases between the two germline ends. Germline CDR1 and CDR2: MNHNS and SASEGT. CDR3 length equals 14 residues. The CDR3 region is CASSERDKATEAFF. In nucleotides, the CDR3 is TGTGCCAGCAGTGAGAGAGACAAAGCCACTGAAGCTTTCTTT.

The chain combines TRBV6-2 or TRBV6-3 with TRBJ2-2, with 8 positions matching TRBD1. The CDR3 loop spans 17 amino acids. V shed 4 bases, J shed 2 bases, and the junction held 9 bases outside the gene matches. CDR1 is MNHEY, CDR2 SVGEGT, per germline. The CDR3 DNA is TGTGCCAGCAGTTGGCCTCGGACAGGGACAAACACCGGGGAGCTGTTTTTT. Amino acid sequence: CASSWPRTGTNTGELFF.

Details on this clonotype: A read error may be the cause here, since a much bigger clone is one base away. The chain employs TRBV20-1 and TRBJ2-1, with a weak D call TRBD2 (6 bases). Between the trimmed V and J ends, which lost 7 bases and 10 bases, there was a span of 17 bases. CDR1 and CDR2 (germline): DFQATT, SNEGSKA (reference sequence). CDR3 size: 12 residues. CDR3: CSGGVGRSEQFF. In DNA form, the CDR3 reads TGCAGTGGCGGGGTAGGGAGGAGCGAGCAGTTCTTC.

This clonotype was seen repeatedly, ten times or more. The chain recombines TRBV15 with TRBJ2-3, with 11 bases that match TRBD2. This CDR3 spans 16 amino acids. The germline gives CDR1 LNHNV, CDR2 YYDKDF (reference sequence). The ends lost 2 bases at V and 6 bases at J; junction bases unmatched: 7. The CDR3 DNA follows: TGTGCCACCAGCAGATCTAGCGGGGGGTCGGGGGATACGCAGTATTTT. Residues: CATSRSSGGSGDTQYF.

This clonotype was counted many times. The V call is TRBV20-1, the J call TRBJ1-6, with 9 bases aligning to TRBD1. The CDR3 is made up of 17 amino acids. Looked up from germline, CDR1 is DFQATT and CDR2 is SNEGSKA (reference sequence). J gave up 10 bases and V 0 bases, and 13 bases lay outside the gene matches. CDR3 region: CSAREMDAGQGRSPLHF. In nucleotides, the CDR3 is TGCAGTGCTAGAGAAATGGACGCGGGACAGGGAAGGTCACCCCTCCACTTT.

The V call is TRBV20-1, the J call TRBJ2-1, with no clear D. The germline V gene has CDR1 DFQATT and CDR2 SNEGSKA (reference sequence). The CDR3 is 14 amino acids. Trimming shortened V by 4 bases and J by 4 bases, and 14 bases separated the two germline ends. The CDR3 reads CSAKPMKAYNEQFF. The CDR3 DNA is TGCAGTGCTAAACCAATGAAGGCTTACAATGAGCAGTTCTTC.

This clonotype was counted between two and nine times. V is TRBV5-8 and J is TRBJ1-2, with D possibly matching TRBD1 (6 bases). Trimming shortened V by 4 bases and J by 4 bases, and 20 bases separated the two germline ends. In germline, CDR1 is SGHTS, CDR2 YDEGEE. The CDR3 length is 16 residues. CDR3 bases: TGTGCCAGCAGCACCCACCGGGGAAGGGGGACCTATGGCTACACCTTC. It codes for CASSTHRGRGTYGYTF.

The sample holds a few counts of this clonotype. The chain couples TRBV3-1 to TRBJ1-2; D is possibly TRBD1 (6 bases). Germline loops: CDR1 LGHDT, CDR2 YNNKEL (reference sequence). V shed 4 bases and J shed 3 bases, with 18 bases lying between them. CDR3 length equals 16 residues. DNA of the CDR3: TGTGCCAGCAGCCTCGGGACATCTTACGCAGACTATGGCTACACCTTC. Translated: CASSLGTSYADYGYTF.

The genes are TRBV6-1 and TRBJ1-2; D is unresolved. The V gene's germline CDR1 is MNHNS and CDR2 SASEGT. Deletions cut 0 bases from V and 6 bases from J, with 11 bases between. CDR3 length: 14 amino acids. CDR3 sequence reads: CASSEAPAWDGYTF. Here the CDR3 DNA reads TGTGCCAGCAGTGAAGCACCAGCTTGGGATGGCTACACCTTC.

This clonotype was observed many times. CDR3 amino acids: CASSDGPGTDTQYF. The CDR3 DNA follows: TGTGCCAGCAGTGACGGGCCCGGCACAGATACGCAGTATTTT. The V and J genes are TRBV6-4 and TRBJ2-3; D not certain. The CDR3 extends over 14 amino acids. V lost 2 bases and J lost 1, with 7 bases in between. Germline V lookup: CDR1 MRHNA, CDR2 SNTAGT.

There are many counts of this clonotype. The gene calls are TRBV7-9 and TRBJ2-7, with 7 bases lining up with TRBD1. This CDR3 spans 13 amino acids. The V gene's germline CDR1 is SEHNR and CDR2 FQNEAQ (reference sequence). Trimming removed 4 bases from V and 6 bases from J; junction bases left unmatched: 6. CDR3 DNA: TGTGCCAGCAGCTCCATACAGGGGCGCGAGCAGTACTTC. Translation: CASSSIQGREQYF.

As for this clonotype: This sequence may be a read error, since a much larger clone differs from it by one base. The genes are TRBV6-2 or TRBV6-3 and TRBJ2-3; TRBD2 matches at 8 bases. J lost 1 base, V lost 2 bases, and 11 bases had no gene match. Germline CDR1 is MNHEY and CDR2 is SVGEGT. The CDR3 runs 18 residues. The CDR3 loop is CASSYQIAGTPGTDTQYF. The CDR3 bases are TGTGCCAGCAGTTACCAGATAGCGGGGACCCCGGGCACAGATACGCAGTATTTT.

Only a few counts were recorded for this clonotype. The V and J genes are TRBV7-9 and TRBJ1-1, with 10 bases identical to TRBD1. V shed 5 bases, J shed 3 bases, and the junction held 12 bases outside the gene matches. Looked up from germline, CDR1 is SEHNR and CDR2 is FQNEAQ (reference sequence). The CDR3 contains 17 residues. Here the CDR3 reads CASSPTGGGNGDTEAFF. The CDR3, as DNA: TGTGCCAGCAGCCCGACAGGGGGCGGTAATGGGGACACTGAAGCTTTCTTT. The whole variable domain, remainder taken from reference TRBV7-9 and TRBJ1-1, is DTGVSQNPRHKITKRGQNVTFRCDPISEHNRLYWYRQTLGQGPEFLTYFQNEAQLEKSRLLSDRFSAERPKGSFSTLEIQRTEQGDSAMYLCASSPTGGGNGDTEAFFGQGTRLTVV.

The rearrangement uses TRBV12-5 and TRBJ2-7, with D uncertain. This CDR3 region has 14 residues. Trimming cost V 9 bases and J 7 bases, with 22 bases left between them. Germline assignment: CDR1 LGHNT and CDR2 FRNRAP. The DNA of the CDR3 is TGTGCTAGCCCGGATGTGCCTGAAGGATGGGAGCAGTACTTC. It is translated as CASPDVPEGWEQYF.

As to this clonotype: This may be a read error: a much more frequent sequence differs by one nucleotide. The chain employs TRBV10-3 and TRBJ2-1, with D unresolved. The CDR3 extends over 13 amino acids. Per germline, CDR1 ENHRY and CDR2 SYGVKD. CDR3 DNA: TGTACCATCAGTGAGGACCGCTACAATGAGCAGTTCTTC. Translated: CTISEDRYNEQFF.

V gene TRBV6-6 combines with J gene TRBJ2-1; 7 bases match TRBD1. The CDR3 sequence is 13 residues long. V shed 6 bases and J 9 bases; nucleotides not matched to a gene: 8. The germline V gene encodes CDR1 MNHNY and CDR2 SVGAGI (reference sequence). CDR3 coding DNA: TGTGCCAGCAGACCGACAGGGCAGGGTGAGCAGTTCTTC. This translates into CASRPTGQGEQFF.

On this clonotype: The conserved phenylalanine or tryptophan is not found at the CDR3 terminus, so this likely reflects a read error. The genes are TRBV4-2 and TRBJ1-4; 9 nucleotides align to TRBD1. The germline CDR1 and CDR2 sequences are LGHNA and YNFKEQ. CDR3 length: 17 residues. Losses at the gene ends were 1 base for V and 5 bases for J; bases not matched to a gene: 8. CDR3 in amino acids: CASSQANTGTGNEKLFS. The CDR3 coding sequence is TGTGCCAGCAGCCAAGCTAACACCGGGACAGGGAATGAAAAACTGTTTTCT.

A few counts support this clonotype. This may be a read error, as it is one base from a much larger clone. The DNA for the CDR3 is TGTGCCAGCAGGTTCCCGGGACAGGGGAGATACGAGCAGTACTTC. It is translated as CASRFPGQGRYEQYF. The rearrangement joins TRBV12-3 or TRBV12-4 to TRBJ2-5; TRBD1 agrees at 10 bases. With the DNA end fitting TRBJ2-7 better, the J assignment may be wrong. The CDR3 totals 15 residues.

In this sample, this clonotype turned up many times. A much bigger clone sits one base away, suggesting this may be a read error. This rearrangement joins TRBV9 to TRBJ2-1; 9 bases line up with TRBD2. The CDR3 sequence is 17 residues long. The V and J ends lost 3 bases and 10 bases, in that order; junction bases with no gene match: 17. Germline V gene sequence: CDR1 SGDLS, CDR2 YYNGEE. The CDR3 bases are TGTGCCAGCAGCGCCCCCCAAGTAGCGGGGGTCCGGAGGGAGCAGTTCTTC. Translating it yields CASSAPQVAGVRREQFF. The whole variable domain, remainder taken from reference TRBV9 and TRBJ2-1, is DSGVTQTPKHLITATGQRVTLRCSPRSGDLSVYWYQQSLDQGLQFLIQYYNGEERAKGNILERFSAQQFPDLHSELNLSSLELGDSALYFCASSAPQVAGVRREQFFGPGTRLTVL.

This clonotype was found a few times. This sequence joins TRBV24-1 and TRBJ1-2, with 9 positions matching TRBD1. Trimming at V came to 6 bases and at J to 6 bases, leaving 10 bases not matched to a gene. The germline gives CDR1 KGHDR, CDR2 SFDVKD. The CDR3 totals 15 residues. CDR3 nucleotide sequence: TGTGCCACCAGTCCGGGACAGGGCCCCCTCGATGGCTACACCTTC. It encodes CATSPGQGPLDGYTF.

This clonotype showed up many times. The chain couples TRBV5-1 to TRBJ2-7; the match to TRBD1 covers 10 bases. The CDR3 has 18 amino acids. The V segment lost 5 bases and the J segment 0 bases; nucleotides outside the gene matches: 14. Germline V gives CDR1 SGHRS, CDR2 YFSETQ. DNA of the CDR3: TGCGCCAGCAGTCGGACAGGGGGACCTCCCGGCGGCTCCTACGAGCAGTACTTC. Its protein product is CASSRTGGPPGGSYEQYF.

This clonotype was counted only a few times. The CDR3 DNA reads as TGTGCCAGCAGCCAAGGTCTGGCAGGGGGAACCGCTGAAGCTTTCTTT. Its protein is CASSQGLAGGTAEAFF. The rearrangement links TRBV14 to TRBJ1-1, with 7 bases aligning to TRBD1. The CDR3 runs 16 residues. Germline CDR1 is SGHDN and CDR2 is FVKESK. The trim removed 1 base at V and 6 bases at J, leaving 11 bases unmatched.

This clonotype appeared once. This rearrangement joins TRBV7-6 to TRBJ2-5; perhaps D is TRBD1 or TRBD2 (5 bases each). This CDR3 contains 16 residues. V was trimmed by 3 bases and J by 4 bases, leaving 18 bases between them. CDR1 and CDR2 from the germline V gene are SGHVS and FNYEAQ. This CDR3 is CASSFDPGTVRETQYF. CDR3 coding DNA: TGTGCCAGCAGCTTCGACCCGGGGACGGTCCGAGAGACCCAGTACTTC.

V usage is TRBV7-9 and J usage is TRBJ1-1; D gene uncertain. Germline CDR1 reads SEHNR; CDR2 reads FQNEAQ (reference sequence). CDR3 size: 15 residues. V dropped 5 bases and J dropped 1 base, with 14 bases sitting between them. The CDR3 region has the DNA TGTGCCAGCAGCCACTTGCGTGCCAAGAACACTGAAGCTTTCTTT. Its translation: CASSHLRAKNTEAFF.